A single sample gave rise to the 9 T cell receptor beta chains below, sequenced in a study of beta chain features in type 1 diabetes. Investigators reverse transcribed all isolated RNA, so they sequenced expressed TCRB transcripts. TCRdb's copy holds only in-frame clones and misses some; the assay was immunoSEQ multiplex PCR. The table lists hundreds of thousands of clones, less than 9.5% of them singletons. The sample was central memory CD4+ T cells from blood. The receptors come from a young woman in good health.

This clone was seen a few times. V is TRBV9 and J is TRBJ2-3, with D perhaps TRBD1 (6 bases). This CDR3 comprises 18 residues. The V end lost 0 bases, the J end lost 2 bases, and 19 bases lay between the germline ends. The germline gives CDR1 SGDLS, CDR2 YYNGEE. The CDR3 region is CASSVGRVGVGATDTQYF. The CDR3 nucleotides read TGTGCCAGCAGCGTAGGACGGGTGGGTGTGGGGGCCACAGATACGCAGTATTTT.

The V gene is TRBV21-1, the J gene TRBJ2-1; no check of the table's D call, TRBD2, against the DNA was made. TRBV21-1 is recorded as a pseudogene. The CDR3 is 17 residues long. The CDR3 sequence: CASRQPGLPSSYNEQFF. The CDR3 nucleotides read TGTGCCAGCAGGCAACCGGGACTACCTAGCTCCTACAATGAGCAGTTCTTC.

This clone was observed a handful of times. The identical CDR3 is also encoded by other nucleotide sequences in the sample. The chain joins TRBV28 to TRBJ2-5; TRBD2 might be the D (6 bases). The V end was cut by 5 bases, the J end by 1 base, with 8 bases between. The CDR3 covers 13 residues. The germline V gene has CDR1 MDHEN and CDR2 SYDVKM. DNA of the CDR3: TGTGCCAGCAGTCGGGGGTCCCAAGAGACCCAGTACTTC. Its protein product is CASSRGSQETQYF.

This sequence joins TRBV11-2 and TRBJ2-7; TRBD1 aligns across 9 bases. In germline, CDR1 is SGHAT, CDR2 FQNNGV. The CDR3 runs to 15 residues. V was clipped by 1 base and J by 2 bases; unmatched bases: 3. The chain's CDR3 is CASSLGGTGPYEQYF. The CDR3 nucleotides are TGTGCCAGCAGCTTAGGAGGGACAGGGCCCTACGAGCAGTACTTC.

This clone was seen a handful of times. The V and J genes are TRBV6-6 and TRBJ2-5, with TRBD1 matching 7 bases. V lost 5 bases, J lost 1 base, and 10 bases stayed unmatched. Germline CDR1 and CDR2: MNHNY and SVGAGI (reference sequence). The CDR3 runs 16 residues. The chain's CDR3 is CASSRHRDSVQETQYF. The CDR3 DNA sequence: TGTGCCAGCAGTCGACACCGGGACAGTGTCCAAGAGACCCAGTACTTC.

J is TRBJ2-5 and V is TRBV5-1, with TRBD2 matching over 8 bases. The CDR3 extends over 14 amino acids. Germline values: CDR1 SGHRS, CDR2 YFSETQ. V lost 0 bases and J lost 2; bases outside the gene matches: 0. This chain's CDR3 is CASSLGLAQETQYF. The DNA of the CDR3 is TGCGCCAGCAGCTTGGGACTAGCGCAAGAGACCCAGTACTTC.

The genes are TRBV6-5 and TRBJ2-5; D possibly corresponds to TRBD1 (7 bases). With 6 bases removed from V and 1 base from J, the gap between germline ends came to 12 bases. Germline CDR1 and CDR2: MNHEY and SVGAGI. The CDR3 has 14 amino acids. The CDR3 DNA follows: TGTGCCAGCAGCGCAGGGGGGAGCCAAGAGACCCAGTACTTC. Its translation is CASSAGGSQETQYF.

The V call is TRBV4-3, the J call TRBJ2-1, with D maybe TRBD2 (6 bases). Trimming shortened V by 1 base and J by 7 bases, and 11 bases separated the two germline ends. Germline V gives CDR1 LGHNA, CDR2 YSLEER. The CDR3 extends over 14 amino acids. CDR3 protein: CASSQGHGGNEQFF. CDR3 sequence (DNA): TGCGCCAGCAGCCAAGGGCATGGGGGGAATGAGCAGTTCTTC.

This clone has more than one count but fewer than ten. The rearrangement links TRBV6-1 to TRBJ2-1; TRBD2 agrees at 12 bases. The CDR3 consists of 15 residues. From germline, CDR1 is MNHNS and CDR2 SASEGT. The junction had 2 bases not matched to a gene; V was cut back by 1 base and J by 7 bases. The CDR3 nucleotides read TGTGCCAGCAGTGAAGGACTAGCGGGAGTGAATGAGCAGTTCTTC. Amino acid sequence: CASSEGLAGVNEQFF.